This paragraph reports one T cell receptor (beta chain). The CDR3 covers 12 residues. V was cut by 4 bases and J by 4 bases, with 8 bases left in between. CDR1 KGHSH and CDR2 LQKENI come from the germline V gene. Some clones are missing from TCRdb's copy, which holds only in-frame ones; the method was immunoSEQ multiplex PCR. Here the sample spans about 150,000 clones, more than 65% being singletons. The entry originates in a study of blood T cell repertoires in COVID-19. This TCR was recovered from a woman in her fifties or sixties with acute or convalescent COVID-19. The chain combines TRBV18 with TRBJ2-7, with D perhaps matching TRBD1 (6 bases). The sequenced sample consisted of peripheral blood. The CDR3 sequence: CASSQTGYEQYF. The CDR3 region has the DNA TGTGCCAGCTCACAGACAGGTTACGAGCAGTACTTC.